These 4 T cell receptor beta chains came from one sample sequenced in a study of early T cells in non-severe SARS-CoV-2 infection. MiXCR, run by TCRdb on the 5' RACE reads, gives a single entry per CDR3 protein. Of nearly 110,000 distinct CDR3 sequences listed, approximately 10% are singletons. The sample comprised whole blood. The source is an adult who was a healthcare worker with PCR-confirmed SARS-CoV-2 infection or an uninfected control (not recorded which).

This clonotype was found a few times. This chain uses TRBV4-1 with TRBJ2-5; D perhaps matches TRBD1 (5 bases). The germline V gene has CDR1 MGHRA and CDR2 YSYEKL. Trimming left V 4 bases short and J 7 bases short, with 31 bases between. The CDR3 loop spans 19 amino acids. The chain's CDR3 is CASSPRPEKNRYPSRTQYF. CDR3 nucleotides: TGCGCCAGCAGCCCCCGGCCGGAAAAGAACAGGTACCCTTCGAGGACCCAGTACTTC.

The genes are TRBV20-1 and TRBJ1-4; 9 bases match TRBD1. The germline CDR1 and CDR2 sequences are DFQATT and SNEGSKA (reference sequence). The CDR3 sequence is 13 residues long. With V trimmed by 5 bases and J by 7 bases, 5 bases remained unmatched. The CDR3 loop is CSAGTGGGEKLFF. The CDR3 region has the DNA TGCAGTGCTGGAACAGGGGGCGGTGAAAAACTGTTTTTT.

In its sample, this clonotype was seen many times. V and J are TRBV14 and TRBJ2-1; D unresolved. From germline, CDR1 is SGHDN and CDR2 FVKESK. Trimming took off 1 base at V and 0 bases at J, with 13 bases between the two ends. This CDR3 is built from 17 residues. Here the CDR3 DNA reads TGTGCCAGCAGCCAAGGAGTCTCCGGTAGCTCCTACAATGAGCAGTTCTTC. Translation: CASSQGVSGSSYNEQFF. The variable domain in full, with the rest retrieved from reference TRBV14 and TRBJ2-1, is EAGVTQFPSHSVIEKGQTVTLRCDPISGHDNLYWYRRVMGKEIKFLLHFVKESKQDESGMPNNRFLAERTGGTYSTLKVQPAELEDSGVYFCASSQGVSGSSYNEQFFGPGTRLTVL.

This clonotype was counted only a few times. The rearrangement links TRBV2 to TRBJ1-3; 9 positions agree with TRBD1. The CDR3 contains 15 residues. The germline gives CDR1 SNHLY, CDR2 FYNNEI. V shed 7 bases and J 2 bases; nucleotides not matched to a gene: 6. CDR3 loop: CASTPRDRAGNTIYF. CDR3 DNA sequence: TGTGCCAGCACCCCCCGGGACAGGGCTGGAAACACCATATATTTT.